This T cell receptor beta chain was recorded in a study of T cells in Graves' hyperthyroidism and ophthalmopathy. Findings of the study overall: The majority of expanded thyroid clonotypes above 0.001 also appeared in blood.

To note about this clonotype: The antigen is unknown.

Patients aged 18 to 65 had newly diagnosed hyperthyroidism lasting under 2 months. PBMCs stemmed from around 10 ml fresh peripheral blood. Amplification targeted TCR beta CDR3 regions from RNA transcripts. Carried out on the TCR CDR3, a first-round RT-PCR used the HTBI primer set. TCRdb re-analysed the multiplex PCR reads in MiXCR, keeping a single row per CDR3 protein. The data show over 300,000 distinct CDR3 sequences, with approximately 14% seen just once and approximately 9.9% held by the top ten. CDR1 is WSHSY and CDR2 is SAAADI in the germline V gene. Trimming pared 6 bases from V and 3 bases from J, leaving 12 bases between. The CDR3 totals 13 residues.

The sample was blood. The clonotype was recovered from an older woman with Graves' hyperthyroidism. The rearrangement joins TRBV10-2 to TRBJ2-7, with TRBD2 as a possible D gene (6 bases). In DNA, the CDR3 is TGCGCCAGCAGCGGGAGTCTACTCTACGAGCAGTACTTC. Encoded protein: CASSGSLLYEQYF.